The T cell receptor (beta chain) described here comes from a study of shared clonotypes between healthy human individuals. Study-level results: What limited the represented genetic and exposure-history diversity was the small number of donors.

The donors, all of them Caucasian adults, lived in Nashville, Tennessee. The CDR3 sequence is 14 residues long. The germline V gene has CDR1 MGHDK and CDR2 SYGVNS. The V end was cut by 2 bases, the J end by 6 bases, with 10 bases between. Assay execution took place at the deep level. Scientists sequenced DNA from unsorted PBMC on ten immunoSEQ deep assay plates. The data were produced by immunoSEQ multiplex PCR, yet TCRdb's version contains in-frame clones alone and is incomplete. The repertoire holds 400,000 to 600,000 clones, with about three quarters as singletons. This clone was recorded at least ten times. Its specificity is unknown.

Material: PBMCs. The chain uses TRBV25-1 and TRBJ1-4; the D is unclear. The TCR was taken from a woman aged 40 to 50 in good health. Some clones in this sample may be carry-over from other donors' samples. CDR3 nucleotides: TGTGCCAGCAGTGAACACAGCCCTGATGAAAAACTGTTTTTT. This gives the protein CASSEHSPDEKLFF.